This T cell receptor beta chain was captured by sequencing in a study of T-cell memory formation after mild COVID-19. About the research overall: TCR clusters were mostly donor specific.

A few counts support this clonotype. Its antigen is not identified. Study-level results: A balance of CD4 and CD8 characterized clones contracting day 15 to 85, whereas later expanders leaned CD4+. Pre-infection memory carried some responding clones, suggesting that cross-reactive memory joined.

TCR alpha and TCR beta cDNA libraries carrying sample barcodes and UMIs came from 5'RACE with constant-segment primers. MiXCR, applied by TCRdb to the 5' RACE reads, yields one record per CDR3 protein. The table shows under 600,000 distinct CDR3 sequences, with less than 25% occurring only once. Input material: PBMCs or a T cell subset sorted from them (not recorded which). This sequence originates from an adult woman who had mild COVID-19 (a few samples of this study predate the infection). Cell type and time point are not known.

CDR3 loop: CASSQEGGSEQYF. The CDR3 region has the DNA TGTGCCAGCAGCCAAGAGGGGGGGTCCGAGCAGTACTTC. The genes are TRBV4-2 and TRBJ2-7; TRBD2 matches 7 bases. This CDR3 is 13 amino acids long. J gave up 6 bases and V 0 bases, and 2 bases lay outside the gene matches. Germline V gives CDR1 LGHNA, CDR2 YNFKEQ.